One sample yielded the 18 T cell receptor beta chains listed below, sequenced in a study of blood T cell repertoires in COVID-19. Here immunoSEQ multiplex PCR was the method, and the copy in TCRdb shows in-frame clones only, minus some. The sample records about 83,000 clones, 87% being singletons. Sequenced material: peripheral blood. These receptors all stem from a man aged 60 to 75 with acute or convalescent COVID-19.

The V and J genes are TRBV29-1 and TRBJ2-7; TRBD1 aligns across 7 bases. CDR1 and CDR2 (germline): SQVTM, ANQGSEA. The CDR3 is made up of 14 amino acids. The junction had 10 bases not matched to a gene; V was cut back by 3 bases and J by 5 bases. CDR3 residues: CSVEKAGGLDEQYF. CDR3 sequence (DNA): TGCAGCGTTGAGAAGGCAGGGGGTCTCGACGAGCAGTACTTC.

This chain connects TRBV6-2 or TRBV6-3 to TRBJ2-3; 10 bases are a match to TRBD2. There are 17 residues in the CDR3. Germline CDR1 MNHEY, CDR2 SVGEGT. Losses at the gene ends were 6 bases for V and 2 bases for J; bases not matched to a gene: 11. The CDR3 DNA reads TGTGCCAGCAGCCTCAGGGCTCTAGCGGGGGCCACAGATACGCAGTATTTT. Residues: CASSLRALAGATDTQYF.

The chain couples TRBV7-9 to TRBJ1-5, with TRBD1 matching over 7 bases. Looked up from germline, CDR1 is SEHNR and CDR2 is FQNEAQ (reference sequence). Trimming removed 1 base from V and 0 bases from J; junction bases left unmatched: 3. This CDR3 region has 16 residues. The CDR3 coding sequence is TGTGCCAGCAGCTTAGGCACAGGGGATAGCAATCAGCCCCAGCATTTT. Translation: CASSLGTGDSNQPQHF.

This chain links TRBV9 with TRBJ2-3; TRBD1 agrees at 9 bases. The CDR3 runs 15 residues. Looked up from germline, CDR1 is SGDLS and CDR2 is YYNGEE. J lost 0 bases, V lost 4 bases, and 3 bases had no gene match. The CDR3 DNA reads as TGTGCCAGCAGCACCGGGACAGGGAGCACAGATACGCAGTATTTT. Translated, it gives CASSTGTGSTDTQYF.

V usage is TRBV5-6 and J usage is TRBJ2-1; 7 bases match TRBD1. The CDR3 contains 13 residues. Germline V gene data show CDR1 as SGHDT and CDR2 as YYEEEE. V trimming: 5 bases; J trimming: 6 bases; junction bases outside the gene matches: 5. CDR3 in amino acids: CASRNPGGNEQFF. The CDR3 nucleotides read TGTGCCAGCAGAAACCCAGGGGGCAATGAGCAGTTCTTC.

This chain links TRBV7-2 with TRBJ2-1; maybe TRBD2 (6 bases). Germline values: CDR1 SGHTA, CDR2 FQGNSA. Trimming shortened V by 1 base and J by 9 bases, and 13 bases separated the two germline ends. The CDR3 extends over 14 amino acids. For the CDR3, the DNA is TGTGCCAGCAGCTTAGATTGGAGTAGCGGTGAGCAGTTCTTC. Translation gives CASSLDWSSGEQFF.

In its sample, this clone was seen once. The chain carries TRBV19 and TRBJ2-3; TRBD1 aligns across 9 bases. CDR3 length equals 15 residues. The V and J ends lost 7 bases and 2 bases, in that order; junction bases with no gene match: 7. The V gene's germline CDR1 is LNHDA and CDR2 SQIVND (reference sequence). CDR3 sequence: CASTWTGATTDTQYF. The CDR3 DNA is TGTGCCAGTACCTGGACAGGGGCCACCACAGATACGCAGTATTTT. Filled out from reference TRBV19 and TRBJ2-3, the complete variable domain reads DGGITQSPKYLFRKEGQNVTLSCEQNLNHDAMYWYRQDPGQGLRLIYYSQIVNDFQKGDIAEGYSVSREKKESFPLTVTSAQKNPTAFYLCASTWTGATTDTQYFGPGTRLTVL.

This chain uses TRBV14 with TRBJ2-1; TRBD1 aligns across 7 bases. Germline-derived CDR1 and CDR2 are SGHDN and FVKESK. V lost 2 bases, J lost 4 bases, and 11 bases stayed unmatched. The CDR3 extends over 17 amino acids. CDR3 in amino acids: CASSQQIRGTAYNEQFF. CDR3 DNA: TGTGCCAGCAGCCAACAGATAAGAGGGACAGCTTACAATGAGCAGTTCTTC.

This clone appeared once. This chain's CDR3 is CASSVADRGTGNTIYF. The CDR3 bases are TGTGCCAGCAGCGTAGCTGACAGGGGAACAGGAAACACCATATATTTT. The V and J genes are TRBV9 and TRBJ1-3; 8 bases match TRBD1. Germline V CDR1 and CDR2: SGDLS, YYNGEE. The junction had 6 bases not matched to a gene; V was cut back by 0 bases and J by 4 bases. The CDR3 runs 16 residues. Full variable domain (rest looked up from reference TRBV9 and TRBJ1-3): DSGVTQTPKHLITATGQRVTLRCSPRSGDLSVYWYQQSLDQGLQFLIQYYNGEERAKGNILERFSAQQFPDLHSELNLSSLELGDSALYFCASSVADRGTGNTIYFGEGSWLTVV.

This clone was observed a handful of times. The rearrangement joins TRBV6-2 or TRBV6-3 to TRBJ1-2; D is possibly TRBD1 (5 bases). The germline V gene encodes CDR1 MNHEY and CDR2 SVGEGT. There are 13 residues in the CDR3. Trimming removed 2 bases at V and 2 bases at J, with 6 bases between. The CDR3 reads CASSYGGNYGYTF. CDR3 in DNA: TGTGCCAGCAGTTACGGGGGGAACTATGGCTACACCTTC.

V and J are TRBV5-6 and TRBJ2-5; TRBD2 might be the D (5 bases). Trimming cost V 4 bases and J 1 base, with 11 bases left between them. Germline lookup yields CDR1 SGHDT and CDR2 YYEEEE. The CDR3 runs 14 residues. The CDR3 sequence: CASSQPTIQETQYF. The CDR3 DNA is TGTGCCAGCAGCCAGCCGACTATCCAAGAGACCCAGTACTTC.

This clone was seen once. The CDR3 loop reads CASSLKTGLSSYNSPLHF. DNA for the CDR3: TGTGCCAGCAGCCTCAAGACAGGGCTTAGCTCCTATAATTCACCCCTCCACTTT. The chain is built from TRBV3-1 (or the pseudogene TRBV3-2) and TRBJ1-6, with TRBD1 identical over 7 bases. Germline CDR1 reads LGHDT; CDR2 reads YNNKEL (reference sequence). Germline trimming cut 4 bases from V and 0 bases from J; bases unmatched to any gene: 9. The CDR3 runs to 18 residues.

The chain joins TRBV25-1 to TRBJ2-7, with 8 bases fitting TRBD1. This CDR3 comprises 16 residues. The trim removed 5 bases at V and 2 bases at J, leaving 11 bases unmatched. Germline assignment: CDR1 MGHDK and CDR2 SYGVNS. This CDR3 reads CASSPLGQGGPYEQYF. CDR3 in DNA: TGTGCCAGCAGTCCTCTAGGACAGGGTGGTCCCTACGAGCAGTACTTC.

This sequence joins TRBV5-4 and TRBJ2-7; TRBD1 matches 7 bases. The germline gives CDR1 SGHNT, CDR2 YYREEE (reference sequence). V lost 4 bases, J lost 0 bases, and 4 bases stayed unmatched. This CDR3 has 14 residues. The CDR3 region is CASSRTGDSYEQYF. CDR3 DNA sequence: TGTGCCAGCAGCCGGACAGGCGACTCCTACGAGCAGTACTTC.

This clone has only a few counts. The J gene is TRBJ1-2, the V gene TRBV19; TRBD1 might be the D (6 bases). Trimming left V 3 bases short and J 1 base short, with 9 bases between. Germline CDR1 is LNHDA and CDR2 is SQIVND (reference sequence). The CDR3 contains 14 residues. The chain's CDR3 is CASSIGQINYGYTF. The CDR3 coding sequence is TGTGCCAGTAGTATCGGACAGATTAACTATGGCTACACCTTC.

This sequence joins TRBV10-3 and TRBJ2-7, with 8 bases fitting TRBD1. From germline, CDR1 is ENHRY and CDR2 SYGVKD. The CDR3 loop spans 13 amino acids. Germline trimming cut 2 bases from V and 6 bases from J; bases unmatched to any gene: 3. The CDR3 spells CAISERTGIEQYF. The CDR3 DNA reads TGTGCCATCAGTGAGCGGACAGGGATCGAGCAGTACTTC.

The chain is built from TRBV6-5 and TRBJ1-1; 8 bases fit TRBD1. Trimming cost V 7 bases and J 4 bases; bases outside gene matches: 8. The CDR3 is 14 amino acids. The V gene's germline CDR1 is MNHEY and CDR2 SVGAGI. The CDR3 protein is CASTQTGEGTEAFF. CDR3 DNA: TGTGCCAGCACCCAGACAGGGGAGGGCACTGAAGCTTTCTTT.

V gene TRBV7-3 combines with J gene TRBJ2-3; D unclear. This CDR3 contains 13 residues. Trimming pared 2 bases from V and 2 bases from J, leaving 5 bases between. CDR1 SGHTA and CDR2 FQGTGA come from the germline V gene. The CDR3 loop reads CASSLLNTDTQYF. The DNA for the CDR3 is TGTGCCAGCAGCTTACTAAACACAGATACGCAGTATTTT.